The T cell receptor beta chain described here comes from a study of blood T cell repertoires in COVID-19. Trimming removed 5 bases from V and 4 bases from J; junction bases left unmatched: 10. Germline-derived CDR1 and CDR2 are SGHTA and FQGNSA. CDR3 size: 16 residues. The data were produced by immunoSEQ multiplex PCR, yet TCRdb's version contains in-frame clones alone and is incomplete. Here the sample spans about 70,000 clones, approximately 86% being singletons. The genes are TRBV7-2 and TRBJ2-2, with 7 bases matching TRBD1. This TCR derives from a man between 65 and 79 years old with active COVID-19. Material for sequencing was peripheral blood. CDR3 residues: CASSKTGFGGTGELFF. In DNA, the CDR3 is TGTGCCAGCAGCAAGACAGGGTTTGGGGGCACCGGGGAGCTGTTTTTT. The variable domain in full, with the rest retrieved from reference TRBV7-2 and TRBJ2-2, is GAGVSQSPSNKVTEKGKDVELRCDPISGHTALYWYRQSLGQGLEFLIYFQGNSAPDKSGLPSDRFSAERTGGSVSTLTIQRTQQEDSAVYLCASSKTGFGGTGELFFGEGSRLTVL.